Below, 8 T cell receptor beta chains from the same sample are listed, as sequenced in a study of low-dose radiotherapy and immunotherapy resistance in tumors. With TRAV- and TRBV-specific primers, first-strand cDNA was made, covering the alpha and beta chains. Over approximately 20 PCR cycles, TCRs were amplified from a constant-region primer and V-primer adapter. TCRdb passed the reads through MiXCR, listing each CDR3 protein once. The sample lists 12,000 to 15,000 distinct CDR3 sequences, about 77% occurring once. These receptors came from a human donor with advanced metastatic prostate, ovarian, gallbladder or colorectal cancer (not recorded which). This table probably holds off-target reads from a library built for another chain.

The chain carries TRBV15 and TRBJ1-2; D gene unclear. Germline V gene lookup returns CDR1 LNHNV and CDR2 YYDKDF (reference sequence). With 0 bases removed from V and 8 bases from J, the gap between germline ends came to 7 bases. CDR3 length: 12 amino acids. CDR3 in DNA: TGTGCCACCAGCAGAGATCTTGGCGGCTACACCTTC. It translates to CATSRDLGGYTF.

This clonotype came up a few times. The chain employs TRBV11-2 and TRBJ1-2; the D gene is possibly TRBD1 (5 bases). Trimming took off 1 base at V and 2 bases at J, with 11 bases between the two ends. Germline V gives CDR1 SGHAT, CDR2 FQNNGV. The CDR3 is 15 residues long. CDR3 nucleotides: TGTGCCAGCAGCTTAGTCCGGGGGTGGAACTATGGCTACACCTTC. Protein: CASSLVRGWNYGYTF.

The V and J genes are TRBV4-2 and TRBJ2-3; D possibly corresponds to TRBD2 (5 bases). This CDR3 region has 16 residues. CDR1 LGHNA and CDR2 YNFKEQ come from the germline V gene. V was pared by 4 bases and J by 0 bases, with 14 bases between. The CDR3 region is CASSPERDTSTDTQYF. CDR3 sequence (DNA): TGTGCCAGCAGCCCGGAACGGGATACTAGCACAGATACGCAGTATTTT.

This clonotype was picked up a small number of times. This chain joins TRBV18 and TRBJ2-1, with TRBD2 identical over 12 bases. CDR1 KGHSH and CDR2 LQKENI come from the germline V gene. This CDR3 has 15 amino acids. Trimming removed 5 bases from V and 9 bases from J; junction bases left unmatched: 8. The DNA of the CDR3 is TGTGCCAGCTCAGAGACTAGCGGGGGATTCGGTGAGCAGTTCTTC. As protein: CASSETSGGFGEQFF.

The rearrangement uses TRBV7-2 and TRBJ2-2, with D unresolved. This CDR3 region has 15 residues. Trimming cost V 5 bases and J 4 bases, with 14 bases left between them. Germline CDR1 and CDR2: SGHTA and FQGNSA. CDR3 nucleotide sequence: TGTGCCAGCAGCACCGCGACCCAGGCCACCGGGGAGCTGTTTTTT. This encodes CASSTATQATGELFF.

The chain combines TRBV6-2 or TRBV6-3 with TRBJ2-3, with TRBD2 identical over 10 bases. Germline CDR1 reads MNHEY; CDR2 reads SVGEGT. This CDR3 spans 15 amino acids. The junction had 4 bases not matched to a gene; V was cut back by 5 bases and J by 2 bases. CDR3 loop: CASSRLAGATDTQYF. The DNA for the CDR3 is TGTGCCAGCAGTCGTCTAGCGGGGGCCACAGATACGCAGTATTTT.

The chain has TRBV29-1 and TRBJ1-5; weak D call: TRBD1 (5 bases). The CDR3 length is 12 residues. With 4 bases removed from V and 5 bases from J, the gap between germline ends came to 9 bases. Germline CDR1 reads SQVTM; CDR2 reads ANQGSEA. The CDR3, as DNA: TGCAGCGTTGGGGGCGGCGATCAGCCCCAGCATTTT. It yields the protein CSVGGGDQPQHF.

The rearrangement uses TRBV5-4 and TRBJ1-1, with 10 bases fitting TRBD1. V lost 3 bases and J lost 3; bases outside the gene matches: 8. The germline CDR1 and CDR2 sequences are SGHNT and YYREEE (reference sequence). The CDR3 extends over 16 amino acids. This CDR3 reads CASSSKTGTGDTEAFF. The CDR3 DNA is TGTGCCAGCAGCTCCAAGACCGGGACAGGGGACACTGAAGCTTTCTTT.